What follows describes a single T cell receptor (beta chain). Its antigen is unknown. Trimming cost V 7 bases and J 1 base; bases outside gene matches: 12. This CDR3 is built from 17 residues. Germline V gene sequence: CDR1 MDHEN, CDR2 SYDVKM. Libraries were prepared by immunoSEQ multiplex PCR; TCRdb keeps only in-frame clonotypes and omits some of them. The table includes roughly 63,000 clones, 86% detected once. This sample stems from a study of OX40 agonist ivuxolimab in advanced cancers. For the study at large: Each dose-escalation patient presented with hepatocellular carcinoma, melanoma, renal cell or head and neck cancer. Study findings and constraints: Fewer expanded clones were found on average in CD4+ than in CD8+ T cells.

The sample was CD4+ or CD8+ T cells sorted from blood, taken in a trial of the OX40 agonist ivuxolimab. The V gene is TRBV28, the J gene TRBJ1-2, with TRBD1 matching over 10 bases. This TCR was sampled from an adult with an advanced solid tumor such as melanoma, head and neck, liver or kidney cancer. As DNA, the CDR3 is TGTGCCAGCACCTCTGAGGGGACAGGGGCCCTTAACTATGGCTACACCTTC. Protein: CASTSEGTGALNYGYTF.